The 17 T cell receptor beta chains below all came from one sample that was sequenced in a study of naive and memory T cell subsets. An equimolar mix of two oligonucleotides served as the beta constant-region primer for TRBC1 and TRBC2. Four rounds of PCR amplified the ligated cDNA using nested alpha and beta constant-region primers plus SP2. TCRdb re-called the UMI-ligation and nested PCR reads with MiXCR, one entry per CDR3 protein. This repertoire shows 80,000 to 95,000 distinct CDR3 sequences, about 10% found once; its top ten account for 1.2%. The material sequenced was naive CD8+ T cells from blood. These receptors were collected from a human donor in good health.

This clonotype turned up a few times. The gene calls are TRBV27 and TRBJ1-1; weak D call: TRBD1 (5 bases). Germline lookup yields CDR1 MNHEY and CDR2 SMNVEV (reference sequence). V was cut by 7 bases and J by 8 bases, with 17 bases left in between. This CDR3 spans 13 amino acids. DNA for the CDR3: TGTGCCAGCAAACTAACAGGCGACGAGGAAGCTTTCTTT. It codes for CASKLTGDEEAFF.

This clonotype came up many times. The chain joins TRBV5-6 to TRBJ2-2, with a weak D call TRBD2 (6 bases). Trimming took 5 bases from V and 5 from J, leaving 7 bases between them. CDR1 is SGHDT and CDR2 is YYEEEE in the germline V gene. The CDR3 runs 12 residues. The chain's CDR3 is CASREGTGELFF. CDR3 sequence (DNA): TGTGCCAGCAGGGAGGGAACCGGGGAGCTGTTTTTT. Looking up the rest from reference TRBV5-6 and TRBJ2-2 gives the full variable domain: DAGVTQSPTHLIKTRGQQVTLRCSPKSGHDTVSWYQQALGQGPQFIFQYYEEEERQRGNFPDRFSGHQFPNYSSELNVNALLLGDSALYLCASREGTGELFFGEGSRLTVL.

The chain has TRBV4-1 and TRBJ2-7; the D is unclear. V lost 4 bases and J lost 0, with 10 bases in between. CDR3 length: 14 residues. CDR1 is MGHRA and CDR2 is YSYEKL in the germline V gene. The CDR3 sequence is CASSPSPSSYEQYF. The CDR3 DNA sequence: TGCGCCAGCAGCCCATCACCGAGCTCCTACGAGCAGTACTTC.

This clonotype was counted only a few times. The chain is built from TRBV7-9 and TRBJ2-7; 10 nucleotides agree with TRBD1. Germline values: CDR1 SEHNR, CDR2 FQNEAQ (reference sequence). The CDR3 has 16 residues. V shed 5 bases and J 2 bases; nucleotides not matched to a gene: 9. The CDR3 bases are TGTGCCAGCAGCCGCCAGCGGACAGGGGGAACCTACGAGCAGTACTTC. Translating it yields CASSRQRTGGTYEQYF.

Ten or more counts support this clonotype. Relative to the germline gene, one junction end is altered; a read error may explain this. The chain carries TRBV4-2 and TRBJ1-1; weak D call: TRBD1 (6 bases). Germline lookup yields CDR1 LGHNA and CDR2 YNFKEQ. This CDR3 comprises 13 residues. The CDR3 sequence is CASSQDGGAEAFF. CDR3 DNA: TGTGCCAGCAGCCAAGATGGGGGGGCTGAGGCTTTCTTT.

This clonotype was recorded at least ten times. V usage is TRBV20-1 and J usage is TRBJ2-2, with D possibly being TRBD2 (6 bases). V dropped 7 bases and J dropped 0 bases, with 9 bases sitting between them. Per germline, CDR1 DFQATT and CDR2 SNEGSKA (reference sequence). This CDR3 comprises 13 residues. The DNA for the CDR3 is TGCAGTGTAGAGCGGGCGAACACCGGGGAGCTGTTTTTT. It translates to CSVERANTGELFF.

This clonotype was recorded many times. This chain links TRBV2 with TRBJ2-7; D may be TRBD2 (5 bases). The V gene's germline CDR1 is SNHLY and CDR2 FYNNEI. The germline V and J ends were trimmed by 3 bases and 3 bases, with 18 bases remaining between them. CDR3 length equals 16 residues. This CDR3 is CASSDHRTSQNYEQYF. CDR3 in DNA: TGTGCCAGCAGTGATCATCGGACTTCTCAAAACTACGAGCAGTACTTC.

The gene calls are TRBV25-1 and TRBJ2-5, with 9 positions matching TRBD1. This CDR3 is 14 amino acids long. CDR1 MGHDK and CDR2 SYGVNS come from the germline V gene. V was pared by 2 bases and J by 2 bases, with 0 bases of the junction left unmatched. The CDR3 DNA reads TGTGCCAGCAGTGAAGGACAGGGGCAAGAGACCCAGTACTTC. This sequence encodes CASSEGQGQETQYF.

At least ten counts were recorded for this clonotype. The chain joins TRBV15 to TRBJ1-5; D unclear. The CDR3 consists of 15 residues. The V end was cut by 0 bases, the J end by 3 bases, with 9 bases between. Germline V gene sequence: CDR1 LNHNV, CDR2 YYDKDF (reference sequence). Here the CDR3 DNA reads TGTGCCACCAGCAGAGATCGGGCGGCCAATCAGCCCCAGCATTTT. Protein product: CATSRDRAANQPQHF.

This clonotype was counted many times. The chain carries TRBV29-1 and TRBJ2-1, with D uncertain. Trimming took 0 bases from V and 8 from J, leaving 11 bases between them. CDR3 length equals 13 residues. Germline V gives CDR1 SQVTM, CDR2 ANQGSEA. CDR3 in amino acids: CSVEELPEYEQFF. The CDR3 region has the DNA TGCAGCGTTGAAGAGTTACCCGAATATGAGCAGTTCTTC.

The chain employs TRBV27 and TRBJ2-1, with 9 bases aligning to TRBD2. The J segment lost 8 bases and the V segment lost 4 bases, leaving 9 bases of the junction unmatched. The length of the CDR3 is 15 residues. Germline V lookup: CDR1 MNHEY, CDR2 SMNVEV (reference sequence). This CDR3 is CASSWGGRASDEQFF. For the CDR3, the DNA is TGTGCCAGCAGTTGGGGCGGGAGGGCCTCGGATGAGCAGTTCTTC.

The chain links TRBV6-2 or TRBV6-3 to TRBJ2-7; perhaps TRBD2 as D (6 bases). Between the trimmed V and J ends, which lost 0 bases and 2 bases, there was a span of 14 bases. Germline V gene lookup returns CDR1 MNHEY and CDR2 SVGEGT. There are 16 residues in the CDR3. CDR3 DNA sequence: TGTGCCAGCAGTTACTCGTTGGCGGGGAAAACCTACGAGCAGTACTTC. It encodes CASSYSLAGKTYEQYF.

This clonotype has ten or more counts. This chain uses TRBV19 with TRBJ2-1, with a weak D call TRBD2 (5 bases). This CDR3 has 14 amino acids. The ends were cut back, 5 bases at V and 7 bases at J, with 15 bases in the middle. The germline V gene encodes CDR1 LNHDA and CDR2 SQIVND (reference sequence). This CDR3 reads CASSRSGFLNEQFF. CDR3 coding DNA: TGTGCCAGTAGTCGATCGGGATTCTTAAATGAGCAGTTCTTC.

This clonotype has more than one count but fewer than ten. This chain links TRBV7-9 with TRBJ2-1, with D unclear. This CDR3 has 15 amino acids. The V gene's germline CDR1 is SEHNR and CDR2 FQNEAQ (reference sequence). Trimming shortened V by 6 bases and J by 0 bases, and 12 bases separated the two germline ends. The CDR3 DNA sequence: TGTGCCAGCAGTGGGTCACTCAGCTCCTACAATGAGCAGTTCTTC. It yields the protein CASSGSLSSYNEQFF.

The CDR3 DNA sequence: TGTGCCAGCAGCACTACCGGCGCTGAGCAGTTCTTC. Amino acids: CASSTTGAEQFF. This rearrangement joins TRBV12-3 or TRBV12-4 to TRBJ2-1; D not certain. This CDR3 contains 12 residues. Trimming removed 6 bases at V and 9 bases at J, with 12 bases between.

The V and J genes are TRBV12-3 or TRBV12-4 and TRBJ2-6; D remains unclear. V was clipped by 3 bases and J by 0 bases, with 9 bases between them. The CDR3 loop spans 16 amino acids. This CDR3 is CASSFQVVSGANVLTF. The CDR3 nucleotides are TGTGCCAGCAGTTTTCAGGTTGTCTCTGGGGCCAACGTCCTGACTTTC.

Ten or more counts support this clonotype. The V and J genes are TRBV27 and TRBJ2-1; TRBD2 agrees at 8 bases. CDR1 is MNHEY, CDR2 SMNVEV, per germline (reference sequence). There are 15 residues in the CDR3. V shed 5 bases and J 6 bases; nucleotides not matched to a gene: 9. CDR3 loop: CASSHDGTRGNEQFF. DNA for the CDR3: TGTGCCAGCAGTCATGATGGGACTAGGGGCAATGAGCAGTTCTTC.